This T cell receptor (beta chain) was retrieved from a study of control samples from healthy donors and cancer patients. The CDR3 is 15 amino acids. V was clipped by 1 base and J by 2 bases, with 11 bases between them. Germline V gene lookup returns CDR1 SGHAT and CDR2 FQNNGV. Libraries were prepared by immunoSEQ multiplex PCR; TCRdb keeps only in-frame clonotypes and omits some of them. The sample consists of around 200,000 clones, around 93% of them appearing once. The sequenced sample was blood. The chain couples TRBV11-2 to TRBJ1-2, with D tentatively TRBD1 (6 bases). The receptor comes from a man between 18 and 29 years old in good health. CDR3 region: CASSLGQGKNYGYTF. The CDR3 DNA is TGTGCCAGCAGCTTAGGGCAGGGGAAAAACTATGGCTACACCTTC.